The rows below give T cell receptor beta chains drawn from one sample of a study of glioma-infiltrating T cells. TCRdb re-derived calls from the multiplex PCR reads in MiXCR, one entry per CDR3 protein. In the table there are more than 110,000 distinct CDR3 sequences, roughly two fifths of which are singletons. The sequenced sample was glioma tissue, nonneoplastic brain tissue, or PBMCs (not recorded which). These receptors came from a human donor with low-grade glioma or glioblastoma, undergoing nonglioma brain surgery, or in good health (not recorded which). CDR3s include the opening cysteine and the closing phenylalanine or tryptophan. The D gene is left open where the match is weak. Clone size is shown for a subset of rows, as once, few, many or a class of expanded clone.

D gene,clone size,V gene,J gene,CDR3 protein,CDR3 DNA
TRBD1,few,TRBV2,TRBJ1-6,CASSEEGQGYSPLHF,TGTGCCAGCAGTGAGGAGGGACAGGGATATTCACCCCTCCACTTT
TRBD1,few,TRBV20-1,TRBJ1-5,CSARAGPGGIGSNQPQHF,TGCAGTGCTAGAGCGGGGCCAGGGGGAATTGGTAGCAATCAGCCCCAGCATTTT
-,-,TRBV6-1,TRBJ2-3,CAAHGSGGTDTQYF,TGTGCCGCCCATGGGTCAGGGGGCACAGATACGCAGTATTTT
-,few,TRBV6-1,TRBJ2-7,CATRFMGAHEQYF,TGTGCCACCCGCTTCATGGGGGCCCACGAGCAGTACTTC
TRBD2,-,TRBV6-1,TRBJ2-7,CASRSTSGVSYEQYF,TGTGCCAGCAGGTCCACTAGCGGCGTCTCCTACGAGCAGTACTTC
-,-,TRBV3-1,TRBJ1-1,CASSLDENGAFF,TGTGCCAGCAGTCTCGACGAAAACGGGGCTTTCTTT
-,few,TRBV7-9,TRBJ2-1,CAIPGNNEQFF,TGTGCCATACCAGGAAACAATGAGCAGTTCTTC
TRBD2,once,TRBV29-1,TRBJ2-1,CSVEVSGSGNDQFF,TGCAGCGTTGAAGTTAGCGGGAGTGGGAATGACCAGTTCTTC
TRBD2,few,TRBV2,TRBJ2-1,CASTPRLASISYNEQFF,TGTGCCAGCACCCCTCGACTAGCTTCCATCTCCTACAATGAGCAGTTCTTC
-,few,TRBV7-8,TRBJ1-1,CASTAGGEAFF,TGTGCCAGTACCGCCGGGGGGGAAGCTTTCTTT
-,few,TRBV20-1,TRBJ2-1,CSASLRARELTGEQFF,TGCAGTGCTTCCCTCCGGGCTAGGGAGCTTACCGGTGAGCAGTTCTTC
-,-,TRBV10-3,TRBJ1-6,CAIIESLSPLHF,TGTGCCATCATTGAGAGCCTATCACCCCTCCACTTT
TRBD1,few,TRBV6-6,TRBJ1-6,CASSYPLGQGNSPLHF,TGTGCCAGCAGTTACCCCCTGGGACAGGGCAATTCACCCCTCCACTTT
-,-,TRBV6-2/TRBV6-3,TRBJ2-7,CASSYSAATNEQYF,TGTGCCAGCAGTTACTCGGCAGCGACCAACGAGCAGTACTTC
TRBD2,-,TRBV18,TRBJ2-7,CASSPISGRAMGEQYF,TGTGCCAGCTCACCCATTAGCGGGAGGGCCATGGGCGAGCAGTACTTC
-,-,TRBV20-1,TRBJ2-1,CSARAGTRVNEKFF,TGCAGTGCTAGAGCGGGGACTCGGGTAAATGAGAAGTTCTTC
-,-,TRBV20-1,TRBJ2-7,CSAPFAGESYEQYF,TGCAGTGCCCCGTTCGCAGGAGAGTCCTACGAGCAGTACTTC
-,-,TRBV6-1,TRBJ2-7,CASSASYEQYF,TGTGCCAGCAGTGCCTCCTACGAGCAGTACTTC
-,-,TRBV18,TRBJ1-1,CASSPSTGVYTEAFF,TGTGCCAGCTCACCATCTACAGGCGTATACACTGAAGCTTTCTTT
-,few,TRBV6-1,TRBJ1-6,CASSPTLLGNNSPLHF,TGTGCCAGCAGCCCTACACTCTTAGGAAATAATTCACCCCTCCACTTT
TRBD2,-,TRBV7-9,TRBJ2-5,CASSLSGRGETQYF,TGTGCCAGCAGCTTAAGCGGGAGGGGAGAGACCCAGTACTTC
-,-,TRBV20-1,TRBJ2-1,CSARPSTNYNEQFF,TGCAGTGCTAGGCCTAGCACTAACTACAATGAGCAGTTCTTC
TRBD2,-,TRBV20-1,TRBJ2-7,CSAQRATSGTYEQYF,TGCAGTGCTCAGAGAGCGACTAGCGGGACCTACGAGCAGTACTTC
-,-,TRBV29-1,TRBJ2-3,CSVDWRATDTQYF,TGCAGCGTTGATTGGCGGGCCACAGATACGCAGTATTTT